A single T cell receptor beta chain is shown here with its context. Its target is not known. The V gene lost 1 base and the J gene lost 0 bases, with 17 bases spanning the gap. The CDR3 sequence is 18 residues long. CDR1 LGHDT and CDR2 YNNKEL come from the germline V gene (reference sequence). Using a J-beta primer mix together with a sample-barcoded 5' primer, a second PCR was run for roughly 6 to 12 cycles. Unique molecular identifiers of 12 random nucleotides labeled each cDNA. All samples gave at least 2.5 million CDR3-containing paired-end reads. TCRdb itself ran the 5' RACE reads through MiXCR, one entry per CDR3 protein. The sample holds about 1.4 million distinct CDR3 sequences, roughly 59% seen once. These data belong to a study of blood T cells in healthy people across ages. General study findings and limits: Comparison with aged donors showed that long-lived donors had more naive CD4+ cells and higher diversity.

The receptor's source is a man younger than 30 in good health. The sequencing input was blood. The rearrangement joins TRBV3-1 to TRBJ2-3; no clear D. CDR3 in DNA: TGTGCCAGCAGCCAAGGTCCCTCGGCAGGTTCTAGCACAGATACGCAGTATTTT. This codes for CASSQGPSAGSSTDTQYF.